The clone carrying this T cell receptor beta chain was picked up a small number of times. Its antigen is unknown. Combining a sample-barcoded 5' primer with a J-beta primer mix, a second PCR ran for 7 to 11 cycles. Using its own MiXCR run on the 5' RACE reads, TCRdb lists one record per CDR3 protein. The data hold hundreds of thousands of distinct CDR3 sequences, with around 36% observed a single time. The entry originates in a study of blood T cells in healthy people across ages. Overall study results and limits: Diversity figures based on one million T cells were deemed too low.

Isolating PBMCs gave at least 6.5 million of these cells per sample. The source of this sequence is a man in his late teens or twenties in good health. The specimen was blood.

The CDR3 region is CASSPPYTTGELFF. The CDR3 DNA sequence: TGTGCCAGCAGCCCACCTTATACCACCGGGGAGCTGTTTTTT. The V call is TRBV4-2, the J call TRBJ2-2, with D unclear. The V and J ends lost 4 bases and 4 bases respectively, with 10 bases between them. This CDR3 contains 14 residues. Germline lookup yields CDR1 LGHNA and CDR2 YNFKEQ.